The 27 T cell receptor beta chains given below trace back to one sample, sequenced in a study of blood T cells in healthy people across ages. The use of a sample-barcoded 5' primer and a J-beta primer mix characterized a second PCR of roughly 6 to 11 cycles. TCRdb reanalysed the 5' RACE reads using MiXCR and keeps one entry per CDR3 protein. In the table there are roughly 1.4 million distinct CDR3 sequences, around 55% of which are singletons. Sequencing was carried out using blood. The source of these receptors is a man aged 18 to 29 in good health.

The chain recombines TRBV7-9 with TRBJ2-1; D is uncertain. CDR3 length: 13 amino acids. Germline loops: CDR1 SEHNR, CDR2 FQNEAQ (reference sequence). Trimming took 4 bases from V and 5 from J, leaving 9 bases between them. CDR3 sequence: CASSSDGNNEQFF. As DNA, the CDR3 is TGTGCCAGCAGCTCGGATGGTAACAATGAGCAGTTCTTC. The full variable domain, completed using reference TRBV7-9 and TRBJ2-1, is DTGVSQNPRHKITKRGQNVTFRCDPISEHNRLYWYRQTLGQGPEFLTYFQNEAQLEKSRLLSDRFSAERPKGSFSTLEIQRTEQGDSAMYLCASSSDGNNEQFFGPGTRLTVL.

The J gene is TRBJ2-5, the V gene TRBV20-1; 8 nucleotides align to TRBD1. Germline V gene sequence: CDR1 DFQATT, CDR2 SNEGSKA (reference sequence). J lost 4 bases, V lost 6 bases, and 7 bases had no gene match. The CDR3 has 13 residues. The CDR3 region has the DNA TGCAGTGCCAGGGACAGGATGATAGAGACCCAGTACTTC. Translation: CSARDRMIETQYF.

The table lists this clonotype with a few counts. The chain has TRBV30 and TRBJ2-7; D is unresolved. Trimming cost V 2 bases and J 3 bases, with 5 bases left between them. CDR3 size: 11 residues. The germline V gene encodes CDR1 GTSNPN and CDR2 SVGIG (reference sequence). CDR3 loop: CAWSYSYEQYF. Written as DNA, the CDR3 is TGTGCCTGGAGTTATAGCTACGAGCAGTACTTC. Supplemented by reference TRBV30 and TRBJ2-7, the full variable domain reads SQTIHQWPATLVQPVGSPLSLECTVEGTSNPNLYWYRQAAGRGLQLLFYSVGIGQISSEVPQNLSASRPQDRQFILSSKKLLLSDSGFYLCAWSYSYEQYFGPGTRLTVT.

The CDR3 here is CASSGNTLSTGELFF. CDR3 DNA: TGCGCCAGCAGTGGGAACACCCTTAGCACCGGGGAGCTGTTTTTT. This chain links TRBV10-2 with TRBJ2-2, with D uncertain. V was shortened by 4 bases and J by 4 bases, with 13 bases between the two germline ends. The CDR3 consists of 15 residues. In germline, CDR1 is WSHSY, CDR2 SAAADI.

This rearrangement joins TRBV6-5 to TRBJ2-4, with 12 bases lining up with TRBD2. This CDR3 has 16 residues. The germline CDR1 and CDR2 sequences are MNHEY and SVGAGI. V gave up 6 bases and J gave up 13 bases; unmatched junction bases: 16. CDR3 residues: CASSEGSRTSGVLQYF. CDR3 nucleotides: TGTGCCAGCAGCGAGGGGTCCCGGACTAGCGGGGTTCTCCAGTACTTC.

The rearrangement uses TRBV29-1 and TRBJ2-4; D gene uncertain. The assigned J gene may be wrong: the sequence end matches TRBJ2-7 better. The CDR3 length is 14 residues. Germline V gene sequence: CDR1 SQVTM, CDR2 ANQGSEA. The CDR3 bases are TGCAGCGTTTCGTCCGCAACGGTACCCTACGAGCAGTACTTC. It yields the protein CSVSSATVPYEQYF.

This rearrangement joins TRBV29-1 to TRBJ1-2, with D possibly matching TRBD1 (5 bases). CDR1 and CDR2 from the germline V gene are SQVTM and ANQGSEA. This CDR3 spans 16 amino acids. The ends were cut back, 3 bases at V and 5 bases at J, with 22 bases in the middle. For the CDR3, the DNA is TGCAGCGTTGATCAGGGAACGAGGCCCGACCTATATGGCTACACCTTC. Encoded protein: CSVDQGTRPDLYGYTF.

The V call is TRBV12-3 or TRBV12-4, the J call TRBJ2-5, with 8 bases fitting TRBD1. Unmatched junction bases numbered 7, after V lost 5 bases and J lost 11 bases. The CDR3 totals 12 residues. CDR3 amino acids: CASSTQTGEQYF. DNA of the CDR3: TGTGCCAGCAGTACCCAGACAGGGGAGCAGTACTTC.

The J gene is TRBJ2-7, the V gene TRBV2; D is undetermined. Germline V gives CDR1 SNHLY, CDR2 FYNNEI. This CDR3 has 14 amino acids. V was shortened by 11 bases and J by 0 bases, with 17 bases between the two germline ends. CDR3 coding DNA: TGTGCCGGCATTGCAGGCTCTAGCTCCTACGAGCAGTACTTC. This sequence encodes CAGIAGSSSYEQYF.

The chain links TRBV20-1 to TRBJ1-2; the match to TRBD1 covers 9 bases. The J segment lost 8 bases and the V segment lost 0 bases, leaving 7 bases of the junction unmatched. The CDR3 length is 14 residues. Germline lookup yields CDR1 DFQATT and CDR2 SNEGSKA (reference sequence). The CDR3 DNA follows: TGCAGTGCTAGAGATAATAACAGGGGGCTCGGCTACACCTTC. This codes for CSARDNNRGLGYTF.

The rearrangement uses TRBV24-1 and TRBJ2-3; D ambiguous. There are 16 residues in the CDR3. From germline, CDR1 is KGHDR and CDR2 SFDVKD. The V end lost 0 bases, the J end lost 6 bases, and 15 bases lay between the germline ends. CDR3 DNA: TGTGCCACCAGTGATTTGAAGTCCGACAAACCCGATACGCAGTATTTT. Protein: CATSDLKSDKPDTQYF.

The chain joins TRBV2 to TRBJ2-1; the D is unclear. CDR3 size: 18 residues. Germline V gene sequence: CDR1 SNHLY, CDR2 FYNNEI. Trimming removed 7 bases from V and 6 bases from J, with 28 bases in between. The CDR3 nucleotides are TGTGCCAGCAAGGTGACTCTTCGCGGATACCTCTCGGGCAATGAGCAGTTCTTC. Protein: CASKVTLRGYLSGNEQFF.

The rearrangement uses TRBV4-3 and TRBJ2-5, with 8 nucleotides matching TRBD1. There are 16 residues in the CDR3. Looked up from germline, CDR1 is LGHNA and CDR2 is YSLEER. The V gene end was trimmed by 2 bases and the J gene end by 11 bases; junction bases not matched to a gene: 16. CDR3 sequence reads: CASSQLGTGDGDEQYF. The DNA for the CDR3 is TGCGCCAGCAGCCAACTAGGGACAGGCGACGGGGATGAGCAGTACTTC.

This chain links TRBV27 with TRBJ1-1, with 7 bases fitting TRBD1. This CDR3 is built from 15 residues. V trimming: 5 bases; J trimming: 6 bases; junction bases outside the gene matches: 12. Looked up from germline, CDR1 is MNHEY and CDR2 is SMNVEV (reference sequence). CDR3 sequence (DNA): TGTGCCAGCAGTGAATTACCGACAGGGTCGGCTGAAGCTTTCTTT. Translation: CASSELPTGSAEAFF.

V usage is TRBV29-1 and J usage is TRBJ2-7; D gene unclear. CDR1 is SQVTM, CDR2 ANQGSEA, per germline. Trimming pared 4 bases from V and 0 bases from J, leaving 10 bases between. The CDR3 extends over 13 amino acids. CDR3: CSVVTANSYEQYF. CDR3 nucleotides: TGCAGCGTTGTTACAGCAAACTCCTACGAGCAGTACTTC.

This chain links TRBV5-1 with TRBJ2-1, with a tentative D call TRBD2 (6 bases). In germline, CDR1 is SGHRS, CDR2 YFSETQ. V gave up 2 bases and J gave up 2 bases, with 11 bases separating them. The CDR3 sequence is 15 residues long. CDR3 loop: CASSFWGGTYNEQFF. The DNA of the CDR3 is TGCGCCAGCAGCTTTTGGGGAGGTACCTACAATGAGCAGTTCTTC.

The V gene is TRBV29-1, the J gene TRBJ1-2, with D possibly being TRBD1 (6 bases). The CDR3 contains 14 residues. Trimming pared 7 bases from V and 4 bases from J, leaving 19 bases between. Germline values: CDR1 SQVTM, CDR2 ANQGSEA. CDR3 protein: CSAGGGGAGYGYTF. The CDR3 region has the DNA TGCAGCGCCGGGGGAGGGGGGGCTGGCTATGGCTACACCTTC.

J is TRBJ1-2 and V is TRBV4-2; TRBD1 is a possible D gene (5 bases). Germline CDR1 reads LGHNA; CDR2 reads YNFKEQ. The CDR3 contains 18 residues. V lost 0 bases to trimming and J lost 4 bases, with 21 bases between them. The CDR3, as DNA: TGTGCCAGCAGCCAAGATCTTGACAGAGTCCCAAGCTCCTATGGCTACACCTTC. It specifies CASSQDLDRVPSSYGYTF.

The rearrangement joins TRBV15 to TRBJ2-7; 10 nucleotides agree with TRBD2. The CDR3 has 15 amino acids. V trimming: 5 bases; J trimming: 2 bases; junction bases outside the gene matches: 6. Germline-derived CDR1 and CDR2 are LNHNV and YYDKDF (reference sequence). The CDR3 DNA sequence: TGTGCCACCAGCTGGCGGACTAGCGGACCCTACGAGCAGTACTTC. Amino acid sequence: CATSWRTSGPYEQYF.

This chain joins TRBV6-4 and TRBJ1-1; D not certain. V lost 2 bases and J 9 bases, leaving 7 bases between the germline ends. The CDR3 contains 11 residues. CDR1 is MRHNA, CDR2 SNTAGT, per germline. The CDR3 loop reads CASSDDSQAFF. In nucleotides, the CDR3 is TGTGCCAGCAGTGACGATAGCCAAGCTTTCTTT.

The gene calls are TRBV4-3 and TRBJ1-2, with unresolved D. This CDR3 spans 13 amino acids. Trimming cost V 0 bases and J 8 bases, with 10 bases left between them. Per germline, CDR1 LGHNA and CDR2 YSLEER. This CDR3 reads CASSQDRSAGYTF. As DNA, the CDR3 is TGCGCCAGCAGCCAAGATCGGTCCGCGGGCTACACCTTC.

The chain couples TRBV4-1 to TRBJ2-5, with TRBD1 identical over 7 bases. The V gene's germline CDR1 is MGHRA and CDR2 YSYEKL. The V gene end was trimmed by 7 bases and the J gene end by 5 bases; junction bases not matched to a gene: 13. This CDR3 spans 15 amino acids. CDR3 coding DNA: TGCGCCAGCAAACTTACAGGGGTTTCATCTGAGACCCAGTACTTC. It specifies CASKLTGVSSETQYF.

This clonotype was seen just once. This chain connects TRBV7-2 to TRBJ2-4, with TRBD2 matching over 8 bases. The J call may be wrong; the DNA end is better matched by TRBJ2-7. The CDR3 has 17 amino acids. Looked up from germline, CDR1 is SGHTA and CDR2 is FQGNSA. The CDR3 coding sequence is TGTGCCAGCAGCTCCAGGGCTTGGACGGGAGGGGTCTACGAGCAGTACTTC. Amino acid sequence: CASSSRAWTGGVYEQYF.

The chain carries TRBV27 and TRBJ1-1; D might be TRBD1 (6 bases). The CDR3 has 19 amino acids. The germline V gene has CDR1 MNHEY and CDR2 SMNVEV (reference sequence). V was pared by 4 bases and J by 0 bases, with 24 bases between. CDR3: CASSSHLQGSTRMNTEAFF. The CDR3 bases are TGTGCCAGCAGTTCACACTTACAGGGCTCGACACGCATGAACACTGAAGCTTTCTTT.

This clonotype was found once. V is TRBV20-1 and J is TRBJ2-1; 15 nucleotides line up with TRBD2. CDR1 is DFQATT and CDR2 is SNEGSKA in the germline V gene (reference sequence). V trimming: 3 bases; J trimming: 4 bases; junction bases outside the gene matches: 4. The length of the CDR3 is 16 residues. This chain's CDR3 is CSASPGLAGGYNEQFF. The CDR3 DNA is TGCAGTGCTAGCCCGGGACTAGCGGGGGGATACAATGAGCAGTTCTTC.

This clonotype turned up a few times. The CDR3, as DNA: TGCAGCGTATCCCCTAGCGAAAGGGAGACCCAGTACTTC. Protein product: CSVSPSERETQYF. The gene calls are TRBV29-1 and TRBJ2-5, with TRBD2 as a possible D gene (6 bases). The CDR3 sequence is 13 residues long. CDR1 is SQVTM and CDR2 is ANQGSEA in the germline V gene. With 6 bases removed from V and 5 bases from J, the gap between germline ends came to 16 bases.

This clonotype turned up a few times. The chain couples TRBV7-2 to TRBJ2-1, with D tentatively TRBD2 (6 bases). V was cut by 4 bases and J by 1 base, with 11 bases left in between. CDR3 size: 15 residues. The V gene's germline CDR1 is SGHTA and CDR2 FQGNSA. The CDR3 sequence: CASSWEVASYNEQFF. CDR3 bases: TGTGCCAGCAGCTGGGAGGTAGCTTCCTACAATGAGCAGTTCTTC.